This TCR beta chain was documented in a study of T cell responses to AZD1222 COVID-19 vaccine. About this clone itself: What it binds is unknown.

Generated by immunoSEQ multiplex PCR, the TCRdb table keeps only in-frame clones and is missing some. The sample yields 28,000 or so clones, around 90% seen once. Study-level results: Per reports, nearly half of all spike-specific TCRs target regions that are unmutated in variants. The number of AZD1222 recipients seropositive at baseline was only five to seven. Two AZD1222 administrations were followed by greater Spike-specific TCR breadth and depth.

Trimming removed 7 bases from V and 9 bases from J, with 23 bases in between. Per germline, CDR1 WSHSY and CDR2 SAAADI. There are 15 residues in the CDR3. The receptor comes from an adult who received the AZD1222 COVID-19 vaccine. The material was peripheral blood, obtained 28 days after the second AZD1222 dose. The chain joins TRBV10-2 to TRBJ2-3, with D possibly matching TRBD2 (7 bases). CDR3 amino acids: CASTPSDGGAGTQYF. CDR3 nucleotide sequence: TGCGCCAGCACCCCCTCCGATGGGGGGGCCGGGACGCAGTATTTT.